Each of the 17 T cell receptor beta chains below was sequenced from the same sample in a study of cytotoxic CD8 clonotypes in ibrutinib-treated CLL. TCRdb's copy holds only in-frame clones and misses some; the assay was immunoSEQ multiplex PCR. The sample shows tens of thousands of clones, over 60% of them seen only once. Sequenced material: PBMCs, taken after 12 months of ibrutinib treatment. The receptors shown here come from a human donor with chronic lymphocytic leukemia.

The gene calls are TRBV28 and TRBJ2-7; D might be TRBD1 (5 bases). Trimming stripped 6 bases from V and 3 bases from J, with 9 bases between. The CDR3 contains 12 residues. Per germline, CDR1 MDHEN and CDR2 SYDVKM. In DNA form, the CDR3 reads TGTGCCAGCAGCTCCGACAGCTACGAGCAGTACTTC. Translation gives CASSSDSYEQYF.

The V gene is TRBV19, the J gene TRBJ1-2; unclear D gene. Germline lookup yields CDR1 LNHDA and CDR2 SQIVND (reference sequence). CDR3 length: 16 residues. Trimming removed 3 bases at V and 5 bases at J, with 19 bases between. The CDR3 loop reads CASSIQHLGFSYGYTF. In nucleotides, the CDR3 is TGTGCCAGTAGTATCCAACATTTGGGCTTCTCGTATGGCTACACCTTC.

The V and J genes are TRBV5-6 and TRBJ2-1, with D perhaps matching TRBD1 (6 bases). Looked up from germline, CDR1 is SGHDT and CDR2 is YYEEEE. This CDR3 has 14 residues. Trimming stripped 0 bases from V and 5 bases from J, with 9 bases between. In DNA form, the CDR3 reads TGTGCCAGCAGCTTGGCCCCAGGGGACAATGAGCAGTTCTTC. It encodes CASSLAPGDNEQFF.

The rearrangement joins TRBV9 to TRBJ2-6; D uncertain. The CDR3 has 13 residues. Per germline, CDR1 SGDLS and CDR2 YYNGEE. The V end was cut by 2 bases, the J end by 3 bases, with 3 bases between. The CDR3 reads CASSVGGANVLTF. The CDR3 coding sequence is TGTGCCAGCAGCGTCGGTGGGGCCAACGTCCTGACTTTC.

The chain recombines TRBV7-3 with TRBJ2-3; 7 nucleotides match TRBD2. Trimming took 1 base from V and 2 from J; bases not matched to a gene: 3. The germline gives CDR1 SGHTA, CDR2 FQGTGA. There are 15 residues in the CDR3. The CDR3 region has the DNA TGTGCCAGCAGCTTAAAAGCGGGACTCACAGATACGCAGTATTTT. Its protein is CASSLKAGLTDTQYF.

The V gene is TRBV18, the J gene TRBJ1-5; D possibly corresponds to TRBD1 (5 bases). The V gene lost 1 base and the J gene lost 5 bases, with 12 bases spanning the gap. Germline assignment: CDR1 KGHSH and CDR2 LQKENI. The CDR3 length is 15 residues. CDR3 sequence: CASSPLNRRDQPQHF. In DNA form, the CDR3 reads TGTGCCAGCTCACCACTTAACAGGCGGGATCAGCCCCAGCATTTT.

In DNA form, the CDR3 reads TGCGCCAGCAGCCAAGGATTCAGCGGGAGGGGTACAGATACGCAGTATTTT. Translated, it gives CASSQGFSGRGTDTQYF. The chain carries TRBV4-3 and TRBJ2-3, with 10 positions matching TRBD2. The CDR3 consists of 17 residues. Trimming took 1 base from V and 3 from J; bases not matched to a gene: 7. Looked up from germline, CDR1 is LGHNA and CDR2 is YSLEER.

The chain has TRBV30 and TRBJ2-2; 10 bases are shared with TRBD2. The CDR3 is 17 residues long. CDR1 is GTSNPN and CDR2 is SVGIG in the germline V gene (reference sequence). V shed 1 base and J 4 bases; nucleotides not matched to a gene: 9. The DNA of the CDR3 is TGTGCCTGGAGTGATGGTCGCCTAGCGGGAGTCACCGGGGAGCTGTTTTTT. Translation: CAWSDGRLAGVTGELFF.

Here the CDR3 reads CASRALAGGPIDTQYF. In DNA, the CDR3 is TGTGCCAGCAGAGCTCTAGCGGGAGGGCCAATAGATACGCAGTATTTT. The chain is built from TRBV6-4 and TRBJ2-3; TRBD2 matches at 12 bases. After removal of 6 bases from V and 5 bases from J, the junction contained 9 bases not matched to a gene. Per the germline V gene, CDR1 is MRHNA and CDR2 is SNTAGT. CDR3 length: 16 amino acids.

The chain recombines TRBV7-2 with TRBJ2-7; 9 nucleotides agree with TRBD2. The CDR3 runs to 15 residues. Germline lookup yields CDR1 SGHTA and CDR2 FQGNSA. Trimming removed 3 bases from V and 11 bases from J; junction bases left unmatched: 14. CDR3 nucleotide sequence: TGTGCCAGCAGCTTGGGGGGACTAGCCCCCAATGTGGAGTACTTC. This translates into CASSLGGLAPNVEYF.

The J gene is TRBJ2-5, the V gene TRBV5-4; unclear D gene. The CDR3 runs to 14 residues. Germline V gene data show CDR1 as SGHNT and CDR2 as YYREEE (reference sequence). The V gene lost 0 bases and the J gene lost 4 bases, with 10 bases spanning the gap. This CDR3 reads CASSLGGQRETQYF. The DNA for the CDR3 is TGTGCCAGCAGCTTGGGGGGTCAGCGAGAGACCCAGTACTTC.

V gene TRBV30 combines with J gene TRBJ2-2; weak D call: TRBD1 (6 bases). The CDR3 is 15 residues long. Trimming shortened V by 4 bases and J by 6 bases, and 18 bases separated the two germline ends. Germline loops: CDR1 GTSNPN, CDR2 SVGIG (reference sequence). The CDR3, as DNA: TGTGCCTGGATTCCCAGGGGCATGGTTGCCGGGGAGCTGTTTTTT. It codes for CAWIPRGMVAGELFF.

The chain couples TRBV2 to TRBJ1-3, with a possible D match to TRBD1 (5 bases). With 9 bases removed from V and 2 bases from J, the gap between germline ends came to 14 bases. The CDR3 sequence is 14 residues long. CDR1 SNHLY and CDR2 FYNNEI come from the germline V gene. The CDR3 region is CASGVAGPGNTIYF. The DNA of the CDR3 is TGTGCCAGTGGCGTGGCAGGGCCTGGAAACACCATATATTTT.

The chain couples TRBV6-5 to TRBJ2-1; D is ambiguous. This CDR3 region has 12 residues. V was cut by 6 bases and J by 7 bases, with 10 bases left in between. Germline V gene sequence: CDR1 MNHEY, CDR2 SVGAGI. In nucleotides, the CDR3 is TGTGCCAGCAGGACCTTCGGTAATGAGCAGTTCTTC. Encoded protein: CASRTFGNEQFF.

The chain uses TRBV28 and TRBJ2-1; 10 bases line up with TRBD2. Per the germline V gene, CDR1 is MDHEN and CDR2 is SYDVKM. The length of the CDR3 is 16 residues. The J segment lost 10 bases and the V segment lost 3 bases, leaving 12 bases of the junction unmatched. CDR3 loop: CASSFASGRIGKEQFF. The DNA for the CDR3 is TGTGCCAGCAGTTTCGCTAGCGGGAGAATTGGTAAGGAGCAGTTCTTC.

The chain employs TRBV7-2 and TRBJ1-5; no reliable D call. Germline V gene lookup returns CDR1 SGHTA and CDR2 FQGNSA. The CDR3 has 16 amino acids. Trimming removed 5 bases from V and 4 bases from J, with 18 bases in between. The CDR3 region has the DNA TGTGCCAGCAGCCACTTTTATGAGGAGCAGAATCAGCCCCAGCATTTT. It translates to CASSHFYEEQNQPQHF.

The rearrangement uses TRBV11-2 and TRBJ1-3, with TRBD1 as a possible D gene (6 bases). The V and J ends lost 7 bases and 3 bases respectively, with 16 bases between them. Per germline, CDR1 SGHAT and CDR2 FQNNGV. The CDR3 has 15 residues. The CDR3 reads CASTSPGTNGNTIYF. The CDR3 bases are TGTGCCAGCACTTCTCCCGGGACAAATGGAAACACCATATATTTT.